The 19 T cell receptor beta chains below come from one sample, sequenced in a study of T cells expressing NK-cell markers. TCRdb reprocessed the 5' RACE reads and keeps a single row for each CDR3 protein, giving no DNA. The sample data list roughly 300,000 distinct CDR3 sequences. Specimen: blood T cells: a sorted CD56 or NKG2C T cell subset, CD4+ or CD8+ T cells, or bulk PBMC T cells (not recorded which). The receptors originated from a woman between 18 and 75 years old in good health.

The chain joins TRBV3-1 to TRBJ2-1. Per the germline V gene, CDR1 is LGHDT and CDR2 is YNNKEL (reference sequence). This CDR3 region has 14 residues. This CDR3 is CASSKGSSYNEQFF.

CDR3 sequence: CASILTANTGELFF. This chain links TRBV7-2 with TRBJ2-2. Per germline, CDR1 SGHTA and CDR2 FQGNSA. The CDR3 spans 14 residues.

This chain joins TRBV7-8 and TRBJ2-5; TCRdb's D call, TRBD1, is unchecked because there is no DNA. Germline V gene sequence: CDR1 SGHVS, CDR2 FQNEAQ. This CDR3 has 16 amino acids. CDR3: CASSFRVRQGGETQYF. The variable domain in full, completed from reference TRBV7-8 and TRBJ2-5, reads GAGVSQSPRYKVAKRGQDVALRCDPISGHVSLFWYQQALGQGPEFLTYFQNEAQLDKSGLPSDRFFAERPEGSVSTLKIQRTQQEDSAVYLCASSFRVRQGGETQYFGPGTRLLVL.

The chain carries TRBV9 and TRBJ2-5; TCRdb indicates TRBD2, and absent DNA this call remains unverified. Germline CDR1 and CDR2: SGDLS and YYNGEE. CDR3 length: 16 residues. This CDR3 reads CASSDPSGGWGETQYF.

The J gene is TRBJ2-3, the V gene TRBV3-1; TCRdb reports TRBD2, a call that lacks DNA to check it against. This CDR3 contains 14 residues. Germline V lookup: CDR1 LGHDT, CDR2 YNNKEL (reference sequence). The CDR3: CASSQPSGGLAQYF.

The chain couples TRBV7-9 to TRBJ2-1. Germline-derived CDR1 and CDR2 are SEHNR and FQNEAQ (reference sequence). CDR3 length equals 12 residues. The CDR3 spells CAQRRKDNEQFF.

The rearrangement uses TRBV30 and TRBJ1-1; the D call from TCRdb, TRBD1, cannot be confirmed without DNA. This CDR3 is built from 15 residues. Per germline, CDR1 GTSNPN and CDR2 SVGIG (reference sequence). This chain's CDR3 is CAWSVLGRGDTEAFF.

This sequence joins TRBV6-2 or TRBV6-3 and TRBJ1-5; TCRdb selects TRBD1, and the lack of DNA leaves this call unchecked. Germline CDR1 reads MNHEY; CDR2 reads SVGEGT. CDR3 length: 16 amino acids. Here the CDR3 reads CASSFSPGQGNQPQHF.

The CDR3 spells CASSLEPGMGDTQYF. V usage is TRBV5-1 and J usage is TRBJ2-3; TCRdb's D gene call, TRBD1, goes unchecked for lack of DNA. Germline V gene lookup returns CDR1 SGHRS and CDR2 YFSETQ. The CDR3 sequence is 15 residues long.

This chain connects TRBV30 to TRBJ2-4; TCRdb designates TRBD1, a call that cannot be tested without DNA. There are 13 residues in the CDR3. Germline lookup yields CDR1 GTSNPN and CDR2 SVGIG (reference sequence). The CDR3 is CAWGPRRGDIQYF.

The J gene is TRBJ1-5, the V gene TRBV20-1; TCRdb returns TRBD1, unconfirmable since there is no DNA. The CDR3 sequence is 15 residues long. The germline gives CDR1 DFQATT, CDR2 SNEGSKA (reference sequence). CDR3 region: CSVTDRNRGNQPQHF.

The chain uses TRBV3-1 and TRBJ1-6. Germline assignment: CDR1 LGHDT and CDR2 YNNKEL (reference sequence). This CDR3 has 15 residues. The chain's CDR3 is CASNLGSSYNSPLHF.

V usage is TRBV12-3 or TRBV12-4 and J usage is TRBJ2-1; TCRdb indicates TRBD1, and absent DNA this call remains unverified. CDR3 length: 15 amino acids. CDR3: CASRPGTGVHNEQFF.

The chain carries TRBV20-1 and TRBJ2-7; TCRdb selects TRBD2, and the lack of DNA leaves this call unchecked. Germline V CDR1 and CDR2: DFQATT, SNEGSKA (reference sequence). The CDR3 is made up of 14 amino acids. Here the CDR3 reads CSARAGTASGEQYF.

The chain recombines TRBV4-1 with TRBJ2-1. Looked up from germline, CDR1 is MGHRA and CDR2 is YSYEKL. CDR3 length: 15 amino acids. CDR3 amino acids: CASSQDGNSYNEQFF.

The CDR3 is CASRVLGLAPTDTQYF. The chain joins TRBV12-3 or TRBV12-4 to TRBJ2-3; the TRBD2 assignment by TCRdb is unverifiable without DNA. CDR3 size: 16 residues.

The CDR3 here is CASSDPGDGYTIYF. This chain links TRBV2 with TRBJ1-3; checking the TCRdb D call of TRBD1 is not possible without DNA. From germline, CDR1 is SNHLY and CDR2 FYNNEI. This CDR3 has 14 amino acids.

This sequence joins TRBV27 and TRBJ1-5; the D call from TCRdb, TRBD1, cannot be confirmed without DNA. Germline V CDR1 and CDR2: MNHEY, SMNVEV (reference sequence). The CDR3 has 15 residues. The CDR3 sequence: CASSSRDRSNQPQHF.

The J gene is TRBJ2-1, the V gene TRBV24-1. CDR1 KGHDR and CDR2 SFDVKD come from the germline V gene. The CDR3 runs 11 residues. The CDR3 protein is CATGGHNEQFF.